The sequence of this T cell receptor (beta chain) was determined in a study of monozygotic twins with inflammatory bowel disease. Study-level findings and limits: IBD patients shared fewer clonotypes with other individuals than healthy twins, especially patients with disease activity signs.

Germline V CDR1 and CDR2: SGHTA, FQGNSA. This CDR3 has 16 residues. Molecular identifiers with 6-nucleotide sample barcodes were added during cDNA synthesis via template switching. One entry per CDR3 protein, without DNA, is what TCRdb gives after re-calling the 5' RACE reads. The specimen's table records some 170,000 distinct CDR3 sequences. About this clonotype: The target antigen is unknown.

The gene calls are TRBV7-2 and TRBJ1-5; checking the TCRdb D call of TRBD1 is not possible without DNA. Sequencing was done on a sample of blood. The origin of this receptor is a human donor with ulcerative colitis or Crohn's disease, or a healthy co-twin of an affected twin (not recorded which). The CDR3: CASSLDSTRINQPQHF.